This T cell receptor beta chain was retrieved from a study of T cells in Graves' hyperthyroidism and ophthalmopathy. Worth noting for this clonotype: Its antigen is as yet unknown.

CDR1 and CDR2 (germline): SGHTA, FQGTGA. The CDR3 spans 15 residues. V shed 2 bases, J shed 9 bases, and the junction held 4 bases outside the gene matches. The source material, RNA transcripts, was used to amplify TCR beta CDR3 regions. A set of HTBI primers served as the primers for a first-round RT-PCR of the TCR CDR3. TCRdb redid the calling of the multiplex PCR reads with MiXCR, one entry per CDR3 protein. The sample carries roughly 580,000 distinct CDR3 sequences, approximately 44% recorded once. Regarding the study as a whole: Within blood appeared most thyroid clonotypes that had expanded above 0.001.

Newly diagnosed hyperthyroidism patients aged 18 to 65 years had disease lasting under 2 months. Exclusion criteria comprised uncontrolled infection, other autoimmune disease, pregnancy or lactation. Clinical symptoms, serum thyroxine and TRAb, thyroid ultrasound and orbital computed tomography together formed the diagnostic basis. This chain joins TRBV7-3 and TRBJ2-1, with 13 positions matching TRBD2. The receptor was derived from a woman between 18 and 30 years old with Graves' hyperthyroidism. The material sequenced was peripheral blood or thyroid tissue (not recorded which). CDR3 nucleotide sequence: TGTGCCAGCAGCTTAGGGACTAGCGGGATTGCTGAGCAGTTCTTC. Protein: CASSLGTSGIAEQFF. Using reference TRBV7-3 and TRBJ2-1 for the parts outside the CDR3, the full variable domain is GAGVSQTPSNKVTEKGKYVELRCDPISGHTALYWYRQSLGQGPEFLIYFQGTGAADDSGLPNDRFFAVRPEGSVSTLKIQRTERGDSAVYLCASSLGTSGIAEQFFGPGTRLTVL.